This TCR beta chain was captured in a study of T cell repertoires in cytomegalovirus infection. TCRdb reprocessed the reads via MiXCR and lists one record per CDR3 protein. The data contain 100,000 to 150,000 distinct CDR3 sequences, 20% to 30% of them singletons. A remark on this clonotype: Its specificity is not known.

Germline V CDR1 and CDR2: LGHNA, YSLEER. Trimming removed 1 base from V and 6 bases from J, with 13 bases in between. The CDR3 is 15 residues long. This TCR came from a human donor in good health (CMV status not recorded). Some clones in this sample may be carry-over from other donors' samples. Input material: PBMCs, sequenced either directly or after in vitro stimulation (not recorded which). This chain links TRBV4-3 with TRBJ2-1, with a weak D call TRBD1 (5 bases). The CDR3 region is CASSQVKGAPNEQFF. CDR3 nucleotide sequence: TGCGCCAGCAGCCAAGTAAAAGGGGCTCCCAATGAGCAGTTCTTC.